Listed here are 17 T cell receptor beta chains from one sample, sequenced in a study of CD8 T cells in Susac syndrome. Random hexamers primed reverse transcription of about 0.45 to 1 ug RNA. One entry per CDR3 protein results from TCRdb running MiXCR on the immunoSEQ multiplex PCR reads. Here the sample spans some 210,000 distinct CDR3 sequences, about 95% being singletons. The sequenced sample consisted of CD4+ T cells from PBMCs. These receptors all come from a human donor with Susac syndrome.

This sequence joins TRBV12-3 or TRBV12-4 and TRBJ1-5, with TRBD1 identical over 8 bases. The CDR3 totals 12 residues. The V segment lost 8 bases and the J segment 7 bases; nucleotides outside the gene matches: 4. CDR3 residues: CASGQGGQPQHF. The CDR3 DNA reads TGTGCCAGCGGACAGGGAGGACAGCCCCAGCATTTT.

This clonotype came up once. The rearrangement joins TRBV20-1 to TRBJ2-2; TRBD1 matches at 7 bases. Germline CDR1 reads DFQATT; CDR2 reads SNEGSKA (reference sequence). The junction had 8 bases not matched to a gene; V was cut back by 0 bases and J by 4 bases. The CDR3 sequence is 16 residues long. The CDR3 sequence: CSARDRQGRPTGELFF. The CDR3 nucleotides are TGCAGTGCTAGAGATCGACAGGGACGCCCCACCGGGGAGCTGTTTTTT.

The chain links TRBV15 to TRBJ2-1, with 9 bases that match TRBD1. Germline-derived CDR1 and CDR2 are LNHNV and YYDKDF (reference sequence). This CDR3 has 13 residues. The trim removed 4 bases at V and 13 bases at J, leaving 8 bases unmatched. The CDR3 is CATSTTRDRDQFF. The DNA of the CDR3 is TGTGCCACCAGCACGACCCGGGACAGGGACCAGTTCTTC.

The chain carries TRBV7-9 and TRBJ2-1, with 7 bases lining up with TRBD1. CDR1 is SEHNR and CDR2 is FQNEAQ in the germline V gene (reference sequence). The CDR3 has 17 amino acids. J gave up 5 bases and V 3 bases, and 13 bases lay outside the gene matches. CDR3 region: CASSFATGTDNDNEQFF. CDR3 sequence (DNA): TGTGCCAGCAGCTTTGCTACCGGGACAGATAACGACAATGAGCAGTTCTTC.

The J gene is TRBJ1-5, the V gene TRBV4-3; no clear D gene. Germline values: CDR1 LGHNA, CDR2 YSLEER. CDR3 length: 13 residues. Trimming removed 0 bases from V and 7 bases from J, with 7 bases in between. CDR3 DNA sequence: TGCGCCAGCAGCCAAGAGCATTGGCAGCCCCAGCATTTT. This sequence encodes CASSQEHWQPQHF.

The sample holds one count of this clonotype. The CDR3 region is CASSDIGEQFF. CDR3 in DNA: TGCGCCAGCAGCGATATAGGAGAGCAGTTCTTC. The chain recombines TRBV5-1 with TRBJ2-1, with no clear D. Trimming removed 4 bases from V and 10 bases from J, with 9 bases in between. Per the germline V gene, CDR1 is SGHRS and CDR2 is YFSETQ. CDR3 length: 11 residues.

The chain has TRBV6-5 and TRBJ1-1; 8 bases are a match to TRBD1. The CDR3 sequence is 13 residues long. V was clipped by 5 bases and J by 7 bases; unmatched bases: 6. Germline CDR1 reads MNHEY; CDR2 reads SVGAGI. CDR3 protein: CASSRPTGDEAFF. CDR3 sequence (DNA): TGTGCCAGCAGTCGCCCGACAGGGGATGAAGCTTTCTTT.

The rearrangement joins TRBV14 to TRBJ1-5; D is possibly TRBD1 (5 bases). Germline V lookup: CDR1 SGHDN, CDR2 FVKESK. Trimming stripped 8 bases from V and 9 bases from J, with 20 bases between. The CDR3 spans 14 residues. The CDR3 DNA sequence: TGTGCCAGCCCCGGGGCGGACTTCGGGTGGCCCCAGCATTTT. Its protein product is CASPGADFGWPQHF.

In its sample, this clonotype was seen once. The chain employs TRBV20-1 and TRBJ2-1, with 10 bases lining up with TRBD2. CDR1 is DFQATT and CDR2 is SNEGSKA in the germline V gene (reference sequence). The ends lost 2 bases at V and 2 bases at J; junction bases unmatched: 6. This CDR3 contains 16 residues. In nucleotides, the CDR3 is TGCAGTGCTAGAATCACTAGCGGGAATGCCTACAATGAGCAGTTCTTC. It codes for CSARITSGNAYNEQFF.

This sequence joins TRBV12-3 or TRBV12-4 and TRBJ2-1, with D maybe TRBD1 (5 bases). V was cut by 2 bases and J by 3 bases, with 8 bases left in between. The length of the CDR3 is 14 residues. CDR3 bases: TGTGCCAGCAGTTTACAGACAGTCTACAATGAGCAGTTCTTC. This codes for CASSLQTVYNEQFF.

This clonotype was detected only a few times. This sequence joins TRBV5-1 and TRBJ2-5; D perhaps matches TRBD1 (5 bases). V was shortened by 0 bases and J by 3 bases, with 6 bases between the two germline ends. This CDR3 contains 13 residues. The germline gives CDR1 SGHRS, CDR2 YFSETQ. The DNA for the CDR3 is TGCGCCAGCAGCTTGGCCAGGGAAGAGACCCAGTACTTC. Translation gives CASSLAREETQYF. The complete variable domain, with remaining parts taken from reference TRBV5-1 and TRBJ2-5, reads KAGVTQTPRYLIKTRGQQVTLSCSPISGHRSVSWYQQTPGQGLQFLFEYFSETQRNKGNFPGRFSGRQFSNSRSEMNVSTLELGDSALYLCASSLAREETQYFGPGTRLLVL.

The chain carries TRBV19 and TRBJ1-1; 7 bases align to TRBD1. This CDR3 region has 15 residues. Germline assignment: CDR1 LNHDA and CDR2 SQIVND (reference sequence). The trim removed 5 bases at V and 1 base at J, leaving 7 bases unmatched. In DNA form, the CDR3 reads TGTGCCAGTAGTGTATGGGGACAGCCGAACACTGAAGCTTTCTTT. It specifies CASSVWGQPNTEAFF. Variable domain in full (rest from reference TRBV19 and TRBJ1-1): DGGITQSPKYLFRKEGQNVTLSCEQNLNHDAMYWYRQDPGQGLRLIYYSQIVNDFQKGDIAEGYSVSREKKESFPLTVTSAQKNPTAFYLCASSVWGQPNTEAFFGQGTRLTVV.

J is TRBJ1-1 and V is TRBV27, with a weak D call TRBD1 (6 bases). The CDR3 runs 14 residues. The V gene lost 6 bases and the J gene lost 1 base, with 12 bases spanning the gap. Germline V gives CDR1 MNHEY, CDR2 SMNVEV (reference sequence). The DNA for the CDR3 is TGTGCCAGCAGAACCCGGGGGGCGAACACTGAAGCTTTCTTT. It translates to CASRTRGANTEAFF.

The V call is TRBV15, the J call TRBJ2-3; a weak D match, TRBD1 (6 bases). CDR1 and CDR2 (germline): LNHNV, YYDKDF (reference sequence). The CDR3 is made up of 17 amino acids. V was shortened by 0 bases and J by 0 bases, with 13 bases between the two germline ends. DNA for the CDR3: TGTGCCACCAGCAGAGAAGACCTCAGGGGAAGCACAGATACGCAGTATTTT. Residues: CATSREDLRGSTDTQYF.

The chain joins TRBV10-3 to TRBJ2-1, with D perhaps assigned TRBD1 or TRBD2 (5 bases each). The V end lost 4 bases, the J end lost 2 bases, and 6 bases lay between the germline ends. Germline V gene lookup returns CDR1 ENHRY and CDR2 SYGVKD. This CDR3 contains 13 residues. CDR3 sequence reads: CAISGGAYNEQFF. The CDR3 coding sequence is TGTGCCATCAGTGGAGGGGCCTACAATGAGCAGTTCTTC.

This sequence joins TRBV20-1 and TRBJ1-2; TRBD1 agrees at 8 bases. V lost 6 bases to trimming and J lost 2 bases; unmatched junction nucleotides: 8. Germline V lookup: CDR1 DFQATT, CDR2 SNEGSKA (reference sequence). CDR3 length: 14 residues. CDR3 amino acids: CSAQRRQGNYGYTF. CDR3 sequence (DNA): TGCAGTGCCCAAAGACGACAGGGGAACTATGGCTACACCTTC.

V usage is TRBV28 and J usage is TRBJ2-7; 10 nucleotides match TRBD1. The length of the CDR3 is 15 residues. Per germline, CDR1 MDHEN and CDR2 SYDVKM. V was pared by 5 bases and J by 6 bases, with 10 bases of the junction left unmatched. The CDR3 DNA is TGTGCCAGCAGTGGTGGGACAGGGGAGGGTGGCGAGCAGTACTTC. The encoded protein is CASSGGTGEGGEQYF.